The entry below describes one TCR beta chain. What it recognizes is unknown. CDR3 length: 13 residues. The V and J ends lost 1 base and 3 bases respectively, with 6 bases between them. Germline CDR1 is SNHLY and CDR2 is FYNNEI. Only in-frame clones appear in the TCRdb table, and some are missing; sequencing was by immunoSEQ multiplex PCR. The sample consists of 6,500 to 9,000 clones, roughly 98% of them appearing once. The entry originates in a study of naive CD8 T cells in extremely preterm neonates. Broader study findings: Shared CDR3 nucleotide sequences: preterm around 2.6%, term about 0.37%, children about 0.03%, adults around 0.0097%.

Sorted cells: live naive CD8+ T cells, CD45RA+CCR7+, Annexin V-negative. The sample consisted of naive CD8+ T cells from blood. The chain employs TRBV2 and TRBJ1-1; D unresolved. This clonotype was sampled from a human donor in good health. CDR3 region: CASSEGHYTEAFF. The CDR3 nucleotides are TGTGCCAGCAGTGAAGGCCACTACACTGAAGCTTTCTTT.